What follows is one T cell receptor (beta chain) and its context. No antigen is known for it. Measured with immunoSEQ multiplex PCR; TCRdb has only the in-frame clones, and not every one. The sample has roughly 700,000 clones, less than 95% seen once. The sample belongs to a study of shared clonotypes between healthy human individuals. Study details: CD8 memory received one plate per donor, CD8 naive two, CD4 memory three and CD4 naive three. Study-wide findings and caveats: Only a few donors were included, so the genetic and exposure-history diversity represented was limited.

V was trimmed by 4 bases and J by 4 bases, leaving 12 bases between them. The germline CDR1 and CDR2 sequences are MDHEN and SYDVKM. The CDR3 is 14 amino acids. The sequenced sample consisted of memory CD8+ T cells from PBMCs. Indicated subset: CD45RO+ cells pooled with CCR7-negative TemRA cells. The sequence was collected from a man between 18 and 29 years old in good health. Some clones in this sample may be carry-over from other donors' samples. The chain has TRBV28 and TRBJ2-3, with D possibly TRBD1 on 7 matching bases. In DNA form, the CDR3 reads TGTGCCAGCAGTTGGCAGGGGGAGGCAGATACGCAGTATTTT. It yields the protein CASSWQGEADTQYF.